The subject of this entry is one TCR beta chain. Its antigen is currently unknown. This sample is drawn from a study of T cell responses to AZD1222 COVID-19 vaccine. The study, taken as a whole, reports: White British people made up most donors, females outnumbered males, and clonal diversity was possibly underestimated.

TCRdb keeps only in-frame clones here, not all; method: immunoSEQ multiplex PCR. This sample yields 100,000 to 120,000 clones, of which 88% are seen a single time; around 1.6% belongs to the top ten. This receptor was taken from an adult in good health. The sample was peripheral blood, taken on day 0 of AZD1222 vaccination.

The CDR3 DNA reads TGTGCCAGCAGCAGGGGAGGCAATCAGCCCCAGCATTTT. Its protein product is CASSRGGNQPQHF. The chain couples TRBV6-5 to TRBJ1-5, with D perhaps matching TRBD1 (6 bases). In germline, CDR1 is MNHEY, CDR2 SVGAGI. Trimming removed 6 bases from V and 2 bases from J, with 8 bases in between. The CDR3 runs 13 residues.